This entry lists 24 T cell receptor beta chains sequenced from one sample in a study of cytomegalovirus exposure and HLA in healthy donors. Primers included in the PCR were 60 Vbeta and 13 Jbeta primers. The repertoire was sequenced with immunoSEQ multiplex PCR; TCRdb's copy has only in-frame clones and lacks some. The sample yields 70,000 to 95,000 clones, around 81% seen once. Input material: PBMCs. These receptors came from a male donor in good health and CMV-seronegative.

The V gene is TRBV10-2, the J gene TRBJ1-2; 9 bases are shared with TRBD1. This CDR3 contains 17 residues. Germline CDR1 is WSHSY and CDR2 is SAAADI. V lost 7 bases and J lost 3; bases outside the gene matches: 15. CDR3 residues: CASINMGQGGAYYGYTF. CDR3 sequence (DNA): TGCGCCAGCATTAATATGGGACAGGGTGGCGCTTACTATGGCTACACCTTC.

This chain links TRBV27 with TRBJ2-5, with D perhaps TRBD1 (5 bases). The V end lost 6 bases, the J end lost 3 bases, and 11 bases lay between the germline ends. The germline V gene encodes CDR1 MNHEY and CDR2 SMNVEV (reference sequence). The CDR3 covers 13 residues. The CDR3 here is CASRLPGKETQYF. CDR3 bases: TGTGCCAGCAGGCTTCCAGGGAAAGAGACCCAGTACTTC.

The V call is TRBV18, the J call TRBJ1-5; D is unresolved. The germline V gene has CDR1 KGHSH and CDR2 LQKENI. The CDR3 has 14 amino acids. V lost 3 bases, J lost 6 bases, and 12 bases lay in between. CDR3 sequence (DNA): TGTGCCAGCTCACCCGGGGTGGAGCTTCAGCCCCAGCATTTT. Amino acids: CASSPGVELQPQHF.

This clone was found a few times. The chain combines TRBV21-1 with TRBJ2-4; TRBD2, the table's D call, lacks a check against the DNA. TRBV21-1 is a pseudogene. The CDR3 extends over 14 amino acids. As DNA, the CDR3 is TGTGCCAGCAGCCATGCGCTAGCCAAAAACATTCAGTACTTC. Encoded protein: CASSHALAKNIQYF.

The genes are TRBV4-2 and TRBJ1-2; 12 bases are a match to TRBD1. From germline, CDR1 is LGHNA and CDR2 YNFKEQ. CDR3 length: 17 amino acids. The junction had 8 bases not matched to a gene; V was cut back by 0 bases and J by 6 bases. CDR3 sequence reads: CASSQDGGTGGRDGYTF. The CDR3 coding sequence is TGTGCCAGCAGCCAAGATGGGGGGACAGGGGGCCGAGATGGCTACACCTTC.

V gene TRBV7-9 combines with J gene TRBJ2-3, with 16 positions matching TRBD2. Trimming at V came to 4 bases and at J to 6 bases, leaving 10 bases not matched to a gene. The germline V gene has CDR1 SEHNR and CDR2 FQNEAQ (reference sequence). This CDR3 is 18 amino acids long. The DNA for the CDR3 is TGTGCCAGCAGCTCCTATGGGACTAGCGGGAGGGCCGAGGATACGCAGTATTTT. It yields the protein CASSSYGTSGRAEDTQYF.

This chain uses TRBV10-3 with TRBJ1-3; no reliable D call. The CDR3 length is 16 residues. Trimming took 7 bases from V and 1 from J, leaving 17 bases between them. Germline assignment: CDR1 ENHRY and CDR2 SYGVKD. Here the CDR3 reads CAITERTDPSGNTIYF. CDR3 nucleotide sequence: TGTGCCATCACCGAGCGGACGGATCCTTCTGGAAACACCATATATTTT.

The chain has TRBV4-1 and TRBJ1-2, with D maybe TRBD1 (5 bases). There are 15 residues in the CDR3. Germline V gene sequence: CDR1 MGHRA, CDR2 YSYEKL. The V end lost 0 bases, the J end lost 2 bases, and 10 bases lay between the germline ends. The CDR3 protein is CASSQETTVNYGYTF. CDR3 DNA sequence: TGCGCCAGCAGCCAAGAGACGACAGTAAACTATGGCTACACCTTC.

This clone came up once. The V call is TRBV15, the J call TRBJ2-1, with a tentative D call TRBD2 (6 bases). The germline gives CDR1 LNHNV, CDR2 YYDKDF (reference sequence). Trimming cost V 5 bases and J 5 bases, with 13 bases left between them. The CDR3 extends over 14 amino acids. CDR3 protein: CATSPLRTNNEQFF. In DNA, the CDR3 is TGTGCCACCAGCCCTTTACGGACTAACAATGAGCAGTTCTTC.

This clone was found a few times. The chain links TRBV30 to TRBJ2-2; D uncertain. Trimming removed 4 bases from V and 0 bases from J, with 9 bases in between. Looked up from germline, CDR1 is GTSNPN and CDR2 is SVGIG (reference sequence). The CDR3 runs 14 residues. This chain's CDR3 is CAWTTTTNTGELFF. CDR3 DNA sequence: TGTGCCTGGACAACAACGACGAACACCGGGGAGCTGTTTTTT.

The chain links TRBV7-6 to TRBJ1-6, with 10 bases identical to TRBD1. Germline V gives CDR1 SGHVS, CDR2 FNYEAQ. CDR3 size: 15 residues. Trimming took 3 bases from V and 7 from J; bases not matched to a gene: 3. CDR3 coding DNA: TGTGCCAGCAGCTTCGGACAGGGGGAGAATTCACCCCTCCACTTT. Its translation: CASSFGQGENSPLHF.

The chain links TRBV15 to TRBJ1-1; 9 nucleotides align to TRBD1. The CDR3 is 16 residues long. Unmatched junction bases numbered 8, after V lost 3 bases and J lost 3 bases. Germline V gene sequence: CDR1 LNHNV, CDR2 YYDKDF (reference sequence). Here the CDR3 DNA reads TGTGCCACCAGCAGGAGAGCGGGGACAGGGTACACTGAAGCTTTCTTT. Amino acid sequence: CATSRRAGTGYTEAFF.

The rearrangement joins TRBV10-1 to TRBJ2-7, with 8 positions matching TRBD2. The V segment lost 3 bases and the J segment 5 bases; nucleotides outside the gene matches: 9. The CDR3 covers 15 residues. Germline V CDR1 and CDR2: WNHNN, SYGVQD (reference sequence). CDR3 DNA: TGCGCCAGCAGTGAAGCGGGAGACCCAAGCCACGAGCAGTACTTC. As protein: CASSEAGDPSHEQYF.

The chain employs TRBV5-1 and TRBJ2-1, with TRBD2 identical over 12 bases. V lost 3 bases and J lost 6; bases outside the gene matches: 19. This CDR3 comprises 20 residues. Germline CDR1 SGHRS, CDR2 YFSETQ. For the CDR3, the DNA is TGCGCCAGCAGCTATAGGCGACTAGCGGGAGAGGCCACCCGAGTCAATGAGCAGTTCTTC. Protein: CASSYRRLAGEATRVNEQFF. The whole variable domain, filled in from reference TRBV5-1 and TRBJ2-1, reads KAGVTQTPRYLIKTRGQQVTLSCSPISGHRSVSWYQQTPGQGLQFLFEYFSETQRNKGNFPGRFSGRQFSNSRSEMNVSTLELGDSALYLCASSYRRLAGEATRVNEQFFGPGTRLTVL.

The rearrangement links TRBV7-2 to TRBJ1-1; the D is unclear. V gave up 2 bases and J gave up 6 bases, with 19 bases separating them. The CDR3 totals 16 residues. Per germline, CDR1 SGHTA and CDR2 FQGNSA. The CDR3 protein is CASSLSFAGMRAEAFF. CDR3 nucleotides: TGTGCCAGCAGCTTATCGTTCGCAGGTATGAGAGCTGAAGCTTTCTTT.

The V call is TRBV2, the J call TRBJ2-1, with TRBD2 as a possible D gene (7 bases). From germline, CDR1 is SNHLY and CDR2 FYNNEI. Trimming shortened V by 5 bases and J by 8 bases, and 16 bases separated the two germline ends. The CDR3 is 14 residues long. In DNA, the CDR3 is TGTGCCAGCAGTCTGGGGGGGGGCAGTTATGAGCAGTTCTTC. Its translation is CASSLGGGSYEQFF.

The J gene is TRBJ2-5, the V gene TRBV27, with D unresolved. The J call may be in error: the DNA end matches TRBJ2-7 better. CDR1 is MNHEY and CDR2 is SMNVEV in the germline V gene (reference sequence). The CDR3 length is 13 residues. CDR3: CASKQNDRREQYF. The CDR3 DNA reads as TGTGCCAGCAAACAGAATGATCGTCGCGAGCAGTACTTC.

This clone was counted once. V and J are TRBV4-3 and TRBJ2-2; 10 bases line up with TRBD2. Unmatched junction bases numbered 8, after V lost 0 bases and J lost 10 bases. This CDR3 has 16 amino acids. Germline V gene lookup returns CDR1 LGHNA and CDR2 YSLEER. Written as DNA, the CDR3 is TGCGCCAGCAGCCAAGATCGCCTAGCGGGGGCCGTGGAGCTGTTTTTT. This sequence encodes CASSQDRLAGAVELFF.

This clone appeared a few times. This chain links TRBV5-6 with TRBJ2-7; TRBD1 matches at 7 bases. CDR3 length: 14 residues. The germline V gene encodes CDR1 SGHDT and CDR2 YYEEEE. V lost 4 bases and J lost 4; bases outside the gene matches: 8. The CDR3 nucleotides read TGTGCCAGCAGCGGCCAAAACAGGGGATACGAGCAGTACTTC. Amino acid sequence: CASSGQNRGYEQYF.

The chain links TRBV5-1 to TRBJ2-3; 9 bases align to TRBD2. V lost 4 bases and J lost 4; bases outside the gene matches: 7. The CDR3 is 15 residues long. Germline V gene lookup returns CDR1 SGHRS and CDR2 YFSETQ. The CDR3 nucleotides read TGCGCCAGCAGCCAACAAGCGGGAGGCCCAGATACGCAGTATTTT. The encoded protein is CASSQQAGGPDTQYF.

V usage is TRBV29-1 and J usage is TRBJ1-1; possible D gene TRBD1, 5 bases. The CDR3 is 15 residues long. Trimming shortened V by 5 bases and J by 6 bases, and 22 bases separated the two germline ends. The V gene's germline CDR1 is SQVTM and CDR2 ANQGSEA. CDR3: CSVPRITAPGAEAFF. In DNA, the CDR3 is TGCAGCGTTCCGAGGATAACCGCCCCGGGGGCTGAAGCTTTCTTT.

This chain links TRBV30 with TRBJ2-3; 7 bases are a match to TRBD1. Germline V lookup: CDR1 GTSNPN, CDR2 SVGIG (reference sequence). CDR3 length: 14 amino acids. V was pared by 3 bases and J by 5 bases, with 8 bases of the junction left unmatched. The CDR3 coding sequence is TGTGCCTGGAGGGGGACAGTTCAGATAGATACGCAGTATTTT. Translated: CAWRGTVQIDTQYF.

This clone was found once. The chain combines TRBV11-1 with TRBJ2-1, with TRBD2 matching over 11 bases. The CDR3 is made up of 18 amino acids. The junction had 17 bases not matched to a gene; V was cut back by 3 bases and J by 10 bases. Germline loops: CDR1 SGHAT, CDR2 FQDESV (reference sequence). DNA of the CDR3: TGTGCCAGCAGCTTCGGGACTAGCGGAGCCGGTCGGAATCGGGAGCAGTTCTTC. Its protein is CASSFGTSGAGRNREQFF.

This chain links TRBV30 with TRBJ1-2, with unresolved D. CDR3 length: 13 amino acids. V was clipped by 3 bases and J by 7 bases, with 15 bases between them. The germline CDR1 and CDR2 sequences are GTSNPN and SVGIG (reference sequence). CDR3 in DNA: TGTGCCTGGAGCGAGATGGGAGGAGCTGGCTACACCTTC. It encodes CAWSEMGGAGYTF.